This T cell receptor beta chain was captured by sequencing in a study of beta chain features in type 1 diabetes. Investigators reverse transcribed all isolated RNA, so they sequenced expressed TCRB transcripts. The method was immunoSEQ multiplex PCR; TCRdb's version includes in-frame clones alone and lacks a portion of them. The sample contains 300,000 to 400,000 clones, 6.5% to 10% of which appear only once. Germline values: CDR1 SGHAT, CDR2 FQDESV (reference sequence). The CDR3 covers 15 residues. Losses at the gene ends were 5 bases for V and 5 bases for J; bases not matched to a gene: 6. The sample taken for sequencing was central memory CD4+ T cells from blood. This chain links TRBV11-1 with TRBJ1-4; 9 bases are a match to TRBD1. The clonotype was recovered from a woman aged 18-29 years in good health. The CDR3 nucleotides read TGTGCCAGCAGCCCCCGGACAGGGGTGAATGAAAAACTGTTTTTT. Residues: CASSPRTGVNEKLFF.